This T cell receptor (beta chain) comes out of a study of CD8 T cells in ankylosing spondylitis. One entry per CDR3 protein, called by TCRdb with MiXCR from the 5' RACE reads. The sample shows tens of thousands of distinct CDR3 sequences, around 30% of them seen only once. V shed 5 bases and J shed 1 base, with 21 bases lying between them. The germline V gene encodes CDR1 LGHNA and CDR2 YNFKEQ. The CDR3 covers 18 residues. In its sample, this clonotype was seen many times. The sequenced sample was blood, either unsorted or a sorted T cell fraction (not recorded which). This receptor was obtained from a male donor with ankylosing spondylitis or in good health (not recorded which). V and J are TRBV4-2 and TRBJ2-4; D tentatively fits TRBD1 or TRBD2 (5 bases each). CDR3 in DNA: TGTGCCAGCAGCGAAGGACTGTCGAAGGGGAATGCCAAAAACATTCAGTACTTC. It is translated as CASSEGLSKGNAKNIQYF.